This T cell receptor (beta chain) was sequenced during a study of blood T cell repertoires in COVID-19. As for the study in general: Nucleic acid was either cDNA or gDNA, and it came from T cells, B-cell-depleted T cells, or PBMCs.

In the authors' workflow: Reference gene primer amplification in the assay estimated nucleated cell counts. This table comes from immunoSEQ multiplex PCR, and its TCRdb copy is limited to in-frame clones, with some not included. The V and J calls and clone size were taken over from that table, and D and trimming were inferred from the DNA. The sample shows a few hundred thousand clones, approximately 83% of them seen only once. Germline V CDR1 and CDR2: SGHTA, FQGNSA. The CDR3 loop spans 14 amino acids. Trimming removed 7 bases at V and 4 bases at J, with 17 bases between. Those enrolled, adults aged roughly 18 to 90 years, came from about two dozen US areas.

The TCR sequence derives from a woman aged 25-40 years who had recovered from COVID-19. The chain couples TRBV7-2 to TRBJ2-7, with a weak D call TRBD2 (5 bases). The sequencing sample was made of PBMCs or T cells enriched from blood (not recorded which). The CDR3 DNA reads as TGTGCCAGCAAACTCGGTCGGGGAGTTTACGAGCAGTACTTC. This sequence encodes CASKLGRGVYEQYF.